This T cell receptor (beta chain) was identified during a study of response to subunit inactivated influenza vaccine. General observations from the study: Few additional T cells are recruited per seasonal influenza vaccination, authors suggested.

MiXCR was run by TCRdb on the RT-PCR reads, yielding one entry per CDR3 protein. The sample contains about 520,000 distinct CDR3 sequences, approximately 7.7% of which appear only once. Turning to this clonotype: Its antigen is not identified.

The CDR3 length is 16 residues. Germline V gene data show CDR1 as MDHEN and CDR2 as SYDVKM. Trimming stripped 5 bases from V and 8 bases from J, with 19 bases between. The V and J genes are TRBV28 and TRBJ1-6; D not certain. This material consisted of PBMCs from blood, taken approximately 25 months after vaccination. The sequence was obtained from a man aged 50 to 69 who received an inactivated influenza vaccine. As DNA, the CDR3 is TGTGCCAGCAGTCCAACCCCACCGGGATGGGATTCACCCCTCCACTTT. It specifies CASSPTPPGWDSPLHF.